The clone carrying this TCR beta chain came up many times. Its antigen remains unidentified. This entry belongs to a study of T cells in Graves' hyperthyroidism and ophthalmopathy. Points from the study as a whole: Expanded thyroid clonotypes (above 0.001) were mostly also found in blood.

V gave up 10 bases and J gave up 3 bases, with 16 bases separating them. The germline V gene has CDR1 SNHLY and CDR2 FYNNEI. The CDR3 runs 13 residues. RNA transcripts yielded amplified TCR beta CDR3 regions. During a first-round RT-PCR of the TCR CDR3, the HTBI primer set was used. TCRdb re-called the multiplex PCR reads with MiXCR, one entry per CDR3 protein. Of a few hundred thousand distinct CDR3 sequences in the sample, 12% to 15% were seen once. The sequence came from a woman between 40 and 50 years old with Graves' ophthalmopathy. The chain is built from TRBV2 and TRBJ2-7; tentative D call: TRBD1 (5 bases). Input material: blood. Here the CDR3 DNA reads TGTGCCACCCAGGCGACAGAGCACTACGAGCAGTACTTC. It yields the protein CATQATEHYEQYF.